Listed below are T cell receptor beta chains from one sample, sequenced in a study of post-analysis software for immune sequencing data. One entry per CDR3 protein, called by TCRdb with MiXCR from the PCR reads. The sample has roughly 730,000 distinct CDR3 sequences, 25% to 30% seen once; the top ten hold roughly 0.57%. The specimen was blood. These receptors all come from a girl aged 10 to 17 with multiple sclerosis. CDR3s include the opening cysteine and the closing phenylalanine or tryptophan. D genes are given only for firm matches. Part of the rows lack a size; the others show once, few, many or a class for expanded clones.

cdr3_aa cdr3_nt clone_size v_call d_call j_call
CASSLVGGLSNQPQHF TGTGCCAGCAGTTTAGTCGGGGGGCTGAGCAATCAGCCCCAGCATTTT . TRBV27 . TRBJ1-5
CASSYSASGRRNEQFF TGTGCCAGCAGTTACTCCGCTAGCGGGAGGAGGAATGAGCAGTTCTTC . TRBV6-2/TRBV6-3 TRBD2 TRBJ2-1
CASSPGAGTVSYNEQFF TGTGCCAGCAGCCCCGGGGCCGGGACAGTATCCTACAATGAGCAGTTCTTC few TRBV7-2 TRBD1 TRBJ2-1
CASNSRQGRTNEKLFF TGTGCCAGCAACTCCCGACAGGGGAGGACTAATGAAAAACTGTTTTTT . TRBV5-5 TRBD1 TRBJ1-4
CASSYSKTGTSPYNEQFF TGTGCCAGCAGTTACTCAAAAACCGGGACTAGTCCCTACAATGAGCAGTTCTTC once TRBV6-2/TRBV6-3 TRBD2 TRBJ2-1
CSARPLAPYEQYF TGCAGTGCTAGGCCTCTGGCTCCCTACGAGCAGTACTTC . TRBV20-1 . TRBJ2-7
CASIAGETQYF TGTGCCAGCATCGCGGGGGAGACCCAGTACTTC few TRBV6-6 . TRBJ2-5
CASNPSGGDNEQFF TGCGCCAGCAACCCTAGCGGGGGAGACAATGAGCAGTTCTTC many TRBV5-1 TRBD2 TRBJ2-1
CASTLEGRDYTF TGTGCCAGTACCCTTGAGGGGCGAGACTACACCTTC few TRBV19 . TRBJ1-2
CASSQDWQGRGYTF TGTGCCAGCAGCCAAGATTGGCAGGGCCGTGGCTACACCTTC few TRBV14 . TRBJ1-2
CASSLGQTGLYEQYF TGTGCCAGCAGCTTAGGGCAGACAGGACTCTACGAGCAGTACTTC . TRBV7-2 . TRBJ2-7
CSAHPTTSPGTQYF TGCAGTGCTCACCCGACCACGAGTCCAGGTACGCAGTATTTT . TRBV20-1 . TRBJ2-3
CASSLDEAAYYEQYF TGCGCCAGCAGCTTGGACGAGGCAGCCTACTACGAGCAGTACTTC . TRBV5-1 . TRBJ2-7
CSARDPAGWGTEAFF TGCAGTGCTAGAGATCCCGCAGGGTGGGGTACTGAAGCTTTCTTT few TRBV20-1 . TRBJ1-1
CASRRQGDSGNTIYF TGCGCCAGCAGACGACAGGGAGACTCTGGAAACACCATATATTTT . TRBV5-1 TRBD1 TRBJ1-3
CSASREEGGTDTQYF TGCAGTGCTAGTCGGGAGGAGGGAGGCACAGATACGCAGTATTTT . TRBV20-1 TRBD2 TRBJ2-3
CSARLGSGQDNTGELFF TGCAGTGCTAGATTGGGTTCGGGACAGGATAACACCGGGGAGCTGTTTTTT few TRBV20-1 TRBD1 TRBJ2-2
CSARDRTGNTKNIQYF TGCAGTGCTAGAGATAGGACCGGGAACACCAAAAACATTCAGTACTTC . TRBV20-1 . TRBJ2-4
CASSGEGLLYQETQYF TGTGCCAGCAGTGGAGAGGGACTACTGTACCAAGAGACCCAGTACTTC few TRBV25-1 TRBD2 TRBJ2-5
CASSGYRVYDGQYF TGTGCCAGCAGCGGATACAGGGTTTACGACGGGCAGTACTTC . TRBV7-8 . TRBJ2-7
CASSLDQASYEQYF TGTGCCAGCAGTTTAGATCAGGCCTCCTACGAGCAGTACTTC . TRBV7-2 . TRBJ2-7
CASSLEIRDNEQFF TGTGCCAGCAGCTTGGAGATCCGCGACAATGAGCAGTTCTTC few TRBV5-4 . TRBJ2-1
CASSEALAGTQYF TGTGCCAGCAGCGAAGCCCTGGCCGGGACCCAGTACTTC . TRBV7-2 . TRBJ2-5
CASRTHRGKINYGYTF TGTGCCAGCAGGACTCACAGGGGGAAGATTAACTATGGCTACACCTTC few TRBV2 TRBD1 TRBJ1-2
CASSLVFPNSPLHF TGTGCCAGCAGCTTAGTATTTCCGAATTCACCCCTCCACTTT . TRBV11-2 . TRBJ1-6
CVSSQRRTNEKLFF TGTGTCAGCAGTCAAAGGAGGACTAATGAAAAACTGTTTTTT . TRBV6-5 . TRBJ1-4
CSVEVGQGADYEQYF TGCAGCGTGGAGGTCGGACAGGGGGCGGATTACGAGCAGTACTTC . TRBV29-1 TRBD1 TRBJ2-7
CASSQRTGENTEAFF TGTGCCAGCAGCCAACGAACAGGGGAGAACACTGAAGCTTTCTTT . TRBV11-3 TRBD1 TRBJ1-1
CASSLAAGQTYNEQFF TGCGCCAGCAGCTTGGCCGCGGGACAGACCTACAATGAGCAGTTCTTC . TRBV5-1 . TRBJ2-1
CILRDSFDGYTF TGCATCTTAAGGGACAGCTTTGATGGCTACACCTTC . TRBV20-1 TRBD1 TRBJ1-2
CASSLALTGSHGYTF TGTGCCAGCAGCTTAGCGCTCACAGGTTCTCATGGCTACACCTTC . TRBV7-2 . TRBJ1-2
CSVENGPQETQYF TGCAGCGTTGAGAATGGGCCCCAAGAGACCCAGTACTTC . TRBV29-1 . TRBJ2-5
CAISESIEGGYTF TGTGCCATCAGTGAGTCCATCGAGGGTGGCTACACCTTC few TRBV10-3 . TRBJ1-2
CASSAWRPSYEQYF TGTGCCAGCAGCGCTTGGAGACCTAGCTACGAGCAGTACTTC . TRBV11-3 . TRBJ2-7
CASSLISAGYNEQYF TGTGCCAGCAGTTTAATCTCCGCGGGCTACAATGAGCAGTACTTC . TRBV12-3/TRBV12-4 . TRBJ2-7
CASSLNGVNGYTF TGTGCCAGCAGCTTAAACGGAGTGAATGGCTACACCTTC . TRBV7-9 . TRBJ1-2
CASSESGRERVEQYF TGCGCCAGCAGTGAGTCGGGACGCGAACGGGTCGAGCAGTACTTC . TRBV10-1 . TRBJ2-7
CCVRQGAEETQYF TGCTGCGTTAGGCAGGGGGCAGAAGAGACCCAGTACTTC . TRBV29-1 TRBD1 TRBJ2-5
CSAQLPLLAGEETQYF TGCAGTGCTCAATTACCACTACTAGCGGGGGAGGAGACCCAGTACTTC . TRBV20-1 TRBD2 TRBJ2-5
CASQGVDEQFF TGTGCCAGCCAGGGGGTAGATGAGCAGTTCTTC few TRBV11-2 TRBD1 TRBJ2-1
CASSPALSRELFF TGTGCCAGCAGTCCTGCACTATCCCGGGAGCTGTTTTTT . TRBV27 . TRBJ2-2
CSATGVSYNEQFF TGCAGCGCGACAGGTGTCTCCTACAATGAGCAGTTCTTC few TRBV29-1 . TRBJ2-1
CSVEELQSDEQFF TGCAGCGTTGAAGAGTTACAGAGCGATGAGCAGTTCTTC many TRBV29-1 . TRBJ2-1
CSAGDLNQPQHF TGCAGTGCTGGGGACCTCAATCAGCCCCAGCATTTT . TRBV20-1 . TRBJ1-5
CASSLVETNEQFF TGCGCCAGCAGCTTGGTCGAGACAAATGAGCAGTTCTTC . TRBV5-1 . TRBJ2-1
CASSLYLSTEAFF TGTGCCAGCAGCTTATATCTGAGCACTGAAGCTTTCTTT . TRBV7-2 . TRBJ1-1
CASSRDSPYEKLFF TGCGCCAGCAGCCGGGACAGCCCGTATGAAAAACTGTTTTTT . TRBV5-1 TRBD1 TRBJ1-4
CASSTGTVSYNEQFF TGCGCCAGCAGTACCGGGACAGTCTCCTACAATGAGCAGTTCTTC few TRBV5-1 TRBD1 TRBJ2-1
CASTYRGTTGEKLFF TGTGCCAGCACCTACCGGGGGACCACAGGGGAAAAACTGTTTTTT few TRBV6-5 . TRBJ1-4
CASSWTGDQPQHF TGCGCCAGCAGCTGGACAGGGGATCAGCCCCAGCATTTT . TRBV5-1 TRBD1 TRBJ1-5
CASGGWSSYNEQFF TGTGCCAGCGGGGGGTGGAGCTCCTACAATGAGCAGTTCTTC few TRBV25-1 . TRBJ2-1
CASSQDPGVGSPLHF TGCGCCAGCAGCCAAGATCCAGGAGTAGGATCACCCCTCCACTTT . TRBV4-1 . TRBJ1-6
CSVEPGASMNTEAFF TGCAGCGTTGAGCCCGGGGCCTCGATGAACACTGAAGCTTTCTTT few TRBV29-1 . TRBJ1-1